This entry lists 30 T cell receptor beta chains sequenced from one sample in a study of blood T cell repertoires in COVID-19. Generated by immunoSEQ multiplex PCR, the TCRdb table keeps only in-frame clones and is missing some. The data show 150,000 to 200,000 clones, with roughly four fifths seen just once and around 10% held by the top ten. The sample comprised PBMCs or T cells enriched from blood (not recorded which). Source of these receptors: a man between 50 and 59 years old who had recovered from COVID-19.

DNA of the CDR3: TGTGCCAGTAGTAGGGGCCTCACAGATACGCAGTATTTT. It codes for CASSRGLTDTQYF. The rearrangement links TRBV19 to TRBJ2-3, with D maybe TRBD1 (5 bases). The CDR3 spans 13 residues. Per the germline V gene, CDR1 is LNHDA and CDR2 is SQIVND (reference sequence). Trimming took off 4 bases at V and 2 bases at J, with 7 bases between the two ends.

J is TRBJ1-5 and V is TRBV28, with D tentatively TRBD1 (6 bases). The V gene lost 8 bases and the J gene lost 6 bases, with 14 bases spanning the gap. The V gene's germline CDR1 is MDHEN and CDR2 SYDVKM. This CDR3 has 13 amino acids. The CDR3 loop is CASWEQGAQPQHF. In DNA, the CDR3 is TGTGCCAGCTGGGAACAGGGCGCTCAGCCCCAGCATTTT.

The chain has TRBV28 and TRBJ2-7; the D is unclear. The germline V and J ends were trimmed by 5 bases and 3 bases, with 11 bases remaining between them. The CDR3 is 13 residues long. Germline lookup yields CDR1 MDHEN and CDR2 SYDVKM. Written as DNA, the CDR3 is TGTGCCAGCAGTAACCCCGGGTTCTACGAGCAGTACTTC. This gives the protein CASSNPGFYEQYF. The full variable domain, its missing parts supplied by reference TRBV28 and TRBJ2-7, is DVKVTQSSRYLVKRTGEKVFLECVQDMDHENMFWYRQDPGLGLRLIYFSYDVKMKEKGDIPEGYSVSREKKERFSLILESASTNQTSMYLCASSNPGFYEQYFGPGTRLTVT.

This chain connects TRBV6-5 to TRBJ2-5; 9 bases line up with TRBD1. The germline V gene has CDR1 MNHEY and CDR2 SVGAGI. The CDR3 totals 14 residues. V shed 7 bases and J 4 bases; nucleotides not matched to a gene: 7. This chain's CDR3 is CASKKQGALETQYF. In DNA, the CDR3 is TGTGCCAGCAAAAAACAGGGGGCGCTAGAGACCCAGTACTTC.

The V call is TRBV4-2, the J call TRBJ2-1; 14 bases are shared with TRBD2. V was pared by 1 base and J by 1 base, with 9 bases of the junction left unmatched. Germline CDR1 LGHNA, CDR2 YNFKEQ. The CDR3 is 20 residues long. CDR3 protein: CASSQGRLAGGQGSYNEQFF. As DNA, the CDR3 is TGTGCCAGCAGCCAAGGTCGACTAGCGGGGGGGCAAGGGTCCTACAATGAGCAGTTCTTC.

V usage is TRBV18 and J usage is TRBJ2-7; tentative D call: TRBD2 (5 bases). The germline gives CDR1 KGHSH, CDR2 LQKENI. The CDR3 is made up of 16 amino acids. The V end was cut by 3 bases, the J end by 7 bases, with 22 bases between. CDR3 in DNA: TGTGCCAGCTCACCCCCCCCGAAGAGGGCATTCGGGGAGCAGTACTTC. It specifies CASSPPPKRAFGEQYF.

The chain employs TRBV7-6 and TRBJ2-3; the match to TRBD2 covers 7 bases. V shed 5 bases and J 4 bases; nucleotides not matched to a gene: 9. This CDR3 region has 15 residues. In germline, CDR1 is SGHVS, CDR2 FNYEAQ. Written as DNA, the CDR3 is TGTGCCAGCAGCCCGGGGAGGGCGTTCTCAGATACGCAGTATTTT. The encoded protein is CASSPGRAFSDTQYF.

The CDR3 coding sequence is TGTGCCAGCAGGAGAGGCGGGACTAGCACAGATACGCAGTATTTT. This translates into CASRRGGTSTDTQYF. The chain couples TRBV5-8 to TRBJ2-3; tentatively, D is TRBD2 (6 bases). This CDR3 is 15 amino acids long. The V gene lost 5 bases and the J gene lost 0 bases, with 13 bases spanning the gap. CDR1 and CDR2 from the germline V gene are SGHTS and YDEGEE.

In regard to this clone: The same CDR3 also results from other DNA sequences found in this sample. The rearrangement uses TRBV27 and TRBJ1-1; 11 positions match TRBD1. Germline V gives CDR1 MNHEY, CDR2 SMNVEV (reference sequence). J was trimmed by 4 bases and V by 5 bases; bases with no gene match: 3. The CDR3 runs 14 residues. In DNA form, the CDR3 reads TGTGCCAGCAGTCCCGGGACAGGGGGCACTGAAGCTTTCTTT. Its translation is CASSPGTGGTEAFF.

This chain uses TRBV2 with TRBJ2-7; D may be TRBD1 (5 bases). V was pared by 4 bases and J by 1 base, with 17 bases between. There are 16 residues in the CDR3. CDR1 is SNHLY and CDR2 is FYNNEI in the germline V gene. DNA of the CDR3: TGTGCCAGCAGTGTGGTGTTGACAGAAATTTCCTACGAGCAGTACTTC. As protein: CASSVVLTEISYEQYF.

The chain employs TRBV2 and TRBJ2-7; D may be TRBD2 (6 bases). The germline gives CDR1 SNHLY, CDR2 FYNNEI. Trimming stripped 6 bases from V and 7 bases from J, with 19 bases between. The CDR3 is made up of 14 amino acids. CDR3: CASSPRGGPFEQYF. The CDR3 DNA reads TGTGCCAGCAGCCCCCGGGGAGGACCTTTTGAGCAGTACTTC.

The chain joins TRBV6-1 to TRBJ1-2; the D gene is possibly TRBD1 (6 bases). Germline CDR1 reads MNHNS; CDR2 reads SASEGT. This CDR3 is 14 amino acids long. V was shortened by 2 bases and J by 8 bases, with 15 bases between the two germline ends. CDR3 nucleotides: TGTGCCAGCAGTGAAAGCGGGGGCCTGGGGGGCTACACCTTC. Translation gives CASSESGGLGGYTF.

This chain connects TRBV18 to TRBJ1-1; D is unresolved. The length of the CDR3 is 13 residues. Germline assignment: CDR1 KGHSH and CDR2 LQKENI. The ends were cut back, 0 bases at V and 5 bases at J, with 7 bases in the middle. The CDR3 bases are TGTGCCAGCTCACCACCCCCGGGAACTGAAGCTTTCTTT. Amino acids: CASSPPPGTEAFF.

The V and J genes are TRBV10-1 and TRBJ2-1; D might be TRBD1 (6 bases). The CDR3 has 16 amino acids. Germline V gene lookup returns CDR1 WNHNN and CDR2 SYGVQD (reference sequence). V was cut by 0 bases and J by 2 bases, with 11 bases left in between. The CDR3 loop reads CASSESTGIPYNEQFF. The CDR3 DNA follows: TGCGCCAGCAGTGAGTCGACAGGAATCCCCTACAATGAGCAGTTCTTC.

This clone came up a few times. This chain connects TRBV5-1 to TRBJ2-1; TRBD1 matches 12 bases. Per germline, CDR1 SGHRS and CDR2 YFSETQ. With 4 bases clipped from V and 9 bases from J, the junction kept 8 bases outside the gene matches. There are 15 residues in the CDR3. CDR3 DNA sequence: TGCGCCAGCAGCCCATCCGGGACAGGGGGCATTGAGCAGTTCTTC. This encodes CASSPSGTGGIEQFF.

V gene TRBV19 combines with J gene TRBJ1-2, with TRBD1 as a possible D gene (6 bases). The V gene lost 0 bases and the J gene lost 5 bases, with 13 bases spanning the gap. Germline loops: CDR1 LNHDA, CDR2 SQIVND (reference sequence). CDR3 length: 15 residues. The CDR3 sequence: CASSIDQRGAYGYTF. As DNA, the CDR3 is TGTGCCAGTAGTATAGATCAACGGGGGGCTTATGGCTACACCTTC. The full variable domain, in which reference TRBV19 and TRBJ1-2 provide the parts outside the CDR3, is DGGITQSPKYLFRKEGQNVTLSCEQNLNHDAMYWYRQDPGQGLRLIYYSQIVNDFQKGDIAEGYSVSREKKESFPLTVTSAQKNPTAFYLCASSIDQRGAYGYTFGSGTRLTVV.

J is TRBJ2-5 and V is TRBV3-1 (or the pseudogene TRBV3-2); 8 nucleotides match TRBD2. Germline values: CDR1 LGHDT, CDR2 YNNKEL (reference sequence). The length of the CDR3 is 17 residues. V lost 5 bases and J lost 2; bases outside the gene matches: 13. CDR3 nucleotides: TGTGCCAGCAGCTTTGAGGCGGACGGGAGGGCTCAAGAGACCCAGTACTTC. Its protein product is CASSFEADGRAQETQYF.

This clone was observed a few times. This sequence joins TRBV10-2 and TRBJ1-2, with TRBD1 matching over 7 bases. V lost 6 bases, J lost 4 bases, and 5 bases stayed unmatched. Germline assignment: CDR1 WSHSY and CDR2 SAAADI. There are 13 residues in the CDR3. The CDR3 is CASRTTGVYGYTF. The CDR3 nucleotides are TGCGCCAGCAGAACCACAGGGGTCTATGGCTACACCTTC.

This clone showed up just once. V usage is TRBV24-1 and J usage is TRBJ1-5, with TRBD1 as a possible D gene (6 bases). V was trimmed by 7 bases and J by 2 bases, leaving 8 bases between them. CDR3 length: 13 amino acids. Germline assignment: CDR1 KGHDR and CDR2 SFDVKD. Written as DNA, the CDR3 is TGTGCCACCAGCCGACAGGGCAATCAGCCCCAGCATTTT. As protein: CATSRQGNQPQHF.

J is TRBJ2-1 and V is TRBV14; D not resolved. The CDR3 has 15 residues. Germline-derived CDR1 and CDR2 are SGHDN and FVKESK. V lost 7 bases and J lost 1, with 14 bases in between. The CDR3 nucleotides are TGTGCCAGCACCGAACAAACCGGGTCCTACAATGAGCAGTTCTTC. It is translated as CASTEQTGSYNEQFF. Full variable domain (remainder filled in from reference TRBV14 and TRBJ2-1): EAGVTQFPSHSVIEKGQTVTLRCDPISGHDNLYWYRRVMGKEIKFLLHFVKESKQDESGMPNNRFLAERTGGTYSTLKVQPAELEDSGVYFCASTEQTGSYNEQFFGPGTRLTVL.

This chain uses TRBV2 with TRBJ2-7, with D unresolved. CDR3 length equals 11 residues. Trimming pared 3 bases from V and 2 bases from J, leaving 2 bases between. The germline V gene encodes CDR1 SNHLY and CDR2 FYNNEI. CDR3 loop: CASSDTYEQYF. The CDR3 nucleotides are TGTGCCAGCAGTGACACCTACGAGCAGTACTTC.

The gene calls are TRBV5-8 and TRBJ2-5, with D possibly matching TRBD1 (6 bases). The CDR3 contains 13 residues. V was shortened by 1 base and J by 5 bases, with 9 bases between the two germline ends. Germline-derived CDR1 and CDR2 are SGHTS and YDEGEE. The CDR3 is CASSLRGGETQYF. The CDR3 DNA reads TGTGCCAGCAGCTTGAGAGGGGGTGAGACCCAGTACTTC.

V is TRBV18 and J is TRBJ2-1, with TRBD2 identical over 10 bases. CDR3 length: 15 residues. V trimming: 3 bases; J trimming: 7 bases; junction bases outside the gene matches: 6. CDR1 KGHSH and CDR2 LQKENI come from the germline V gene. The CDR3, as DNA: TGTGCCAGCTCACCGGCTAGCGGGAGCCGGAATGAGCAGTTCTTC. Translated: CASSPASGSRNEQFF.

The chain links TRBV21-1 to TRBJ2-7; the table's D call, TRBD2, has no DNA check behind it. TRBV21-1 is designated a pseudogene. CDR3 length: 13 amino acids. Here the CDR3 reads CASSNRVTYEQYF. In nucleotides, the CDR3 is TGTGCCAGCAGCAATCGCGTAACCTACGAGCAGTACTTC.

The chain links TRBV28 to TRBJ2-1; D may be TRBD2 (5 bases). In germline, CDR1 is MDHEN, CDR2 SYDVKM. With 7 bases removed from V and 15 bases from J, the gap between germline ends came to 22 bases. CDR3 size: 13 residues. CDR3 protein: CASTLPPGVTMFF. DNA for the CDR3: TGTGCCAGCACCCTCCCCCCCGGGGTGACTATGTTCTTC.

V is TRBV10-3 and J is TRBJ1-1, with unresolved D. The CDR3 loop spans 9 amino acids. The V end was cut by 9 bases, the J end by 11 bases, with 10 bases between. Germline V gene sequence: CDR1 ENHRY, CDR2 SYGVKD. The DNA of the CDR3 is TGTGCCATAGAGACACCGGCTTTCTTT. Residues: CAIETPAFF.

The rearrangement links TRBV6-7 to TRBJ1-1; no clear D gene. TRBV6-7 carries the ORF label, with uncertain function. Trimming shortened V by 0 bases and J by 0 bases, and 14 bases separated the two germline ends. CDR3 length equals 17 residues. CDR3 loop: CASSYSIFPGLNTEAFF. The CDR3, as DNA: TGTGCCAGCAGTTACTCGATTTTCCCGGGATTGAACACTGAAGCTTTCTTT.

The chain employs TRBV6-1 and TRBJ2-2, with TRBD2 matching over 7 bases. With V trimmed by 6 bases and J by 0 bases, 4 bases remained unmatched. The CDR3 has 15 amino acids. Germline-derived CDR1 and CDR2 are MNHNS and SASEGT. The CDR3 here is CASRVAGSNTGELFF. For the CDR3, the DNA is TGTGCCAGCAGGGTAGCGGGTTCGAACACCGGGGAGCTGTTTTTT.

This chain joins TRBV7-9 and TRBJ1-2; D may be TRBD1 (6 bases). Germline V gives CDR1 SEHNR, CDR2 FQNEAQ (reference sequence). Trimming removed 3 bases at V and 7 bases at J, with 18 bases between. There are 15 residues in the CDR3. Here the CDR3 reads CASSFSRQAGSGYTF. The DNA for the CDR3 is TGTGCCAGCAGCTTTTCTCGACAGGCCGGATCTGGCTACACCTTC.

This chain links TRBV7-2 with TRBJ2-1; a possible D gene is TRBD2 (5 bases). Germline V lookup: CDR1 SGHTA, CDR2 FQGNSA. The V gene lost 5 bases and the J gene lost 11 bases, with 10 bases spanning the gap. The CDR3 runs to 11 residues. As DNA, the CDR3 is TGTGCCAGCAGCCCCGGACTCCAGCAGTTCTTC. Its protein is CASSPGLQQFF.